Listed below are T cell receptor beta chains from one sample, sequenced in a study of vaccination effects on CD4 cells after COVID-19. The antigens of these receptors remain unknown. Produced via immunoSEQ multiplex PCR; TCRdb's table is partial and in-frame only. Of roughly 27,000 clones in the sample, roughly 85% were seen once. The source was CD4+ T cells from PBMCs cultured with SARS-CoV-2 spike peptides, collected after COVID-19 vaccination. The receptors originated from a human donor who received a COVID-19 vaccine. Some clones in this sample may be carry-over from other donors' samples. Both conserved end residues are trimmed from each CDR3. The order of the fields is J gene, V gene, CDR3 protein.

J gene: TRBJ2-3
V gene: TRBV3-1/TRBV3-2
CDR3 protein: ASSHAGLAGGTTDTQY

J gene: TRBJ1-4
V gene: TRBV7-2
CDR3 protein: ASSTGQGNEKLF

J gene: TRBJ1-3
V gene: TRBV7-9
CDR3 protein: ASSFWTGSSGNTIY

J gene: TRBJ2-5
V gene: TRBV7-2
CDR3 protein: ASSLQVRETQY

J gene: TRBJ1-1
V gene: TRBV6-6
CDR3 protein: ASSRQGTEAF

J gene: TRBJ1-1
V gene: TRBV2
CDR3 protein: ASSMRLNTEAF

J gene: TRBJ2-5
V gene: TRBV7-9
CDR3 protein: ASSLLYRDQETQY

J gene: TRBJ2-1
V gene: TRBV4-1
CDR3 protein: ASSQDHLAGTSYNEQF

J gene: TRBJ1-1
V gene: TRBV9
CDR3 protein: ASSGWGNTEAF

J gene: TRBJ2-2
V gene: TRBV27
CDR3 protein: ASSRDRDTGELF

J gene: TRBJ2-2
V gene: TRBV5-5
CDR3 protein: ASTLDRTNTGELF

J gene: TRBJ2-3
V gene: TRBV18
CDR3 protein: ASSSGVGVADTQY

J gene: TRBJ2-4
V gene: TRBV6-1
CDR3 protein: ASSERDRGLAKNIQY

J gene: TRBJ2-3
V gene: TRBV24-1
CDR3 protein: ATSDPLGGDTDTQY

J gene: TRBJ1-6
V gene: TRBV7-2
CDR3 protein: ASRPPGSYNSPLH

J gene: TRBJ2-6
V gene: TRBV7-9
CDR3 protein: ASSQTQGAGANVLT

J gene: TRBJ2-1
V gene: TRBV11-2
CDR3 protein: ASSQILAGQPYNEQF

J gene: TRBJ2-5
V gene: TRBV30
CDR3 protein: AWSNDRGILETQY

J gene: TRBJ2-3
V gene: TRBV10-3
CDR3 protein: AISSRDTSTDTQY

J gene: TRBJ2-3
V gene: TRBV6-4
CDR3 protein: ASSAGPTSTDTQY

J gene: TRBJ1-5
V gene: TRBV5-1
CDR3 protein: ASSFEGNQPQH

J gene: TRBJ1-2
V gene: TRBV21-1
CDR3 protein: ASSQKSRGEGGGYT

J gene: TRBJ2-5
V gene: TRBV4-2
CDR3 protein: ASSQDGRVGETQY

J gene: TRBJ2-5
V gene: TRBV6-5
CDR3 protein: ASRQKETQY

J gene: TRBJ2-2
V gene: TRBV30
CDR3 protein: AWTSGGPGELF

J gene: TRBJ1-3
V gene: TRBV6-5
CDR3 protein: ASNRGQGNTIY

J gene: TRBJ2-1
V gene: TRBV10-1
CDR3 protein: ASSGGLAATSSYNEQF

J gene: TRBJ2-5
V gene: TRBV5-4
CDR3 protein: ASSARQGPETQY

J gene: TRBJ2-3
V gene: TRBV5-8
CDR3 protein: ASPTLTSVNPAGTDTQY

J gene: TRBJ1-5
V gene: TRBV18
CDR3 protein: ASSPAGDNQPQH

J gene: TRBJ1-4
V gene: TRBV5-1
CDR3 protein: ASSSGQGEKLF

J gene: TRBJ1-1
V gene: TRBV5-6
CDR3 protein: ASSPVIIQGGSTEAF

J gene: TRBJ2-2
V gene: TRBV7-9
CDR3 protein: ASSQRGRGRIGELF

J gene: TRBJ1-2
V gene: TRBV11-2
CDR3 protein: ASSQGRGDGYT

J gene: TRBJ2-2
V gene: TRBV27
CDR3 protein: ASSRYQEPGELF

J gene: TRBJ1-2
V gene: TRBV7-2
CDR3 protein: ASSLAPQYGYT

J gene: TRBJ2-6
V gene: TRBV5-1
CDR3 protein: ASSFFGSPGANVLT

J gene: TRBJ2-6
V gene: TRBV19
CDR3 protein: ASSPDRGFSGANVLT

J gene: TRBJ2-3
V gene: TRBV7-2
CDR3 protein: ASSSRTRGSTDTQY

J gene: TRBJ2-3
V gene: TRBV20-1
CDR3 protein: SARWSDTQY

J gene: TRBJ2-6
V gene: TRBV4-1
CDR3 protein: ASSRGEEIRSGANVLT

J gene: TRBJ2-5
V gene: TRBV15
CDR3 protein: ATSTPQGGGAFGETQY

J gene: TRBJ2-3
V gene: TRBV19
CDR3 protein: ASSKGLRGGTDTQY

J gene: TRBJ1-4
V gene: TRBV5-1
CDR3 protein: ASSPFGQGSIEKLF

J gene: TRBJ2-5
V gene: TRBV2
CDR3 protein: ASKTLIQETQY

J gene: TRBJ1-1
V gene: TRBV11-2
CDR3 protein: ASSANTGRYTEAF

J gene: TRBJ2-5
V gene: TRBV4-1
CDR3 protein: ASSQARDRGGETQY

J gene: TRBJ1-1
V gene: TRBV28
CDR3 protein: ASTGTGTGRYAEAF

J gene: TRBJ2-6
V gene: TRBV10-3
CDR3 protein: AISEPRGANVLT

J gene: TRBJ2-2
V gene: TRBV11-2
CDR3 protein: ASSLRKNRGTGELF

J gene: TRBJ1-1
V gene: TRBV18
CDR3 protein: ASSPTGTGGTEAF

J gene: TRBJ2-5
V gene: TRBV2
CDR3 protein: ASTPTRDPRETQY